The 7 T cell receptor beta chains listed next were all sequenced from one sample in a study of blood T cell repertoires in COVID-19 (dated by TCRdb to between 2020 and 2021). Library generation was performed with the immunoSEQ multiplex PCR assay. TCRdb re-hosts the immuneACCESS table, in-frame sequences only. Its copies lack some clones; in the studies checked, an unresolved V gene accounts for under half of them, and the cause for the rest is not known. The sample table holds around 50,000 clones, of which 70% to 90% were seen once. Roughly 5.7% of the sample rests with the top ten. Input material: peripheral blood. The source is a human donor in a cohort sampled during active COVID-19.

This clone has a single count. This CDR3 reads CASSSGTENTQYF. Here the CDR3 DNA reads TGTGCCAGCAGTAGCGGGACGGAGAATACGCAGTATTTT. The chain uses TRBV2 and TRBJ2-3; 7 positions agree with TRBD2. The germline CDR1 and CDR2 sequences are SNHLY and FYNNEI. The CDR3 has 13 amino acids. The V gene end was trimmed by 5 bases and the J gene end by 7 bases; junction bases not matched to a gene: 6. Supplemented by reference TRBV2 and TRBJ2-3, the full variable domain reads EPEVTQTPSHQVTQMGQEVILRCVPISNHLYFYWYRQILGQKVEFLVSFYNNEISEKSEIFDDQFSVERPDGSNFTLKIRSTKLEDSAMYFCASSSGTENTQYFGPGTRLTVL.

V gene TRBV11-2 combines with J gene TRBJ2-5, with 9 bases identical to TRBD2. Trimming cost V 2 bases and J 1 base; bases outside gene matches: 8. Germline CDR1 is SGHAT and CDR2 is FQNNGV. The CDR3 contains 17 residues. CDR3 sequence: CASSLYGAGGPQETQYF. DNA for the CDR3: TGTGCCAGCAGCTTATACGGGGCGGGGGGGCCCCAAGAGACCCAGTACTTC.

The chain is built from TRBV6-6 and TRBJ2-7; 9 nucleotides agree with TRBD1. V dropped 2 bases and J dropped 6; count of bases not matched to a gene: 11. In germline, CDR1 is MNHNY, CDR2 SVGAGI (reference sequence). This CDR3 is 16 amino acids long. CDR3 in DNA: TGTGCCAGCAGTTACGCCTACGGACAGGGGTTAGGCGAGCAGTACTTC. Amino acid sequence: CASSYAYGQGLGEQYF.

This clone turned up a few times. The genes are TRBV6-4 and TRBJ2-1; 7 bases agree with TRBD1. Germline V gene sequence: CDR1 MRHNA, CDR2 SNTAGT. The CDR3 extends over 15 amino acids. V was clipped by 3 bases and J by 0 bases; unmatched bases: 2. CDR3: CASSEAGGSYNEQFF. The CDR3, as DNA: TGTGCCAGCAGTGAAGCAGGGGGCTCCTACAATGAGCAGTTCTTC.

J is TRBJ2-3 and V is TRBV21-1; TRBD2, the D gene given by the table, was not confirmed from the DNA. TRBV21-1 is marked as a pseudogene. The CDR3 contains 18 residues. The CDR3 region is CASSKGEKGPDLTDTQYF. DNA of the CDR3: TGTGCCAGCAGCAAAGGGGAGAAAGGCCCTGACCTCACAGATACGCAGTATTTT.

The gene calls are TRBV18 and TRBJ2-7; D is unclear. Germline values: CDR1 KGHSH, CDR2 LQKENI. Trimming stripped 4 bases from V and 5 bases from J, with 9 bases between. The CDR3 extends over 12 amino acids. CDR3 coding DNA: TGTGCCAGCTCACGCGCGATAAACGAGCAGTACTTC. The encoded protein is CASSRAINEQYF.

The chain recombines TRBV5-4 with TRBJ2-4; tentatively, D is TRBD1 (6 bases). Deletions cut 2 bases from V and 5 bases from J, with 11 bases between. Looked up from germline, CDR1 is SGHNT and CDR2 is YYREEE (reference sequence). The CDR3 has 14 residues. The CDR3 DNA sequence: TGTGCCAGCAGCTTAAAACAGGGCCAAAACATTCAGTACTTC. As protein: CASSLKQGQNIQYF.